This TCR beta chain originates from a study of blood T cell repertoires in COVID-19 (dated by TCRdb to 2020 to 2021). As for the study more broadly: Samples from collaborators originated in the United States, Italy and Spain and spanned both the acute and convalescent phases of COVID-19. The prospective study material was composed of cDNA or gDNA derived from T cells, B-cell-depleted T cells, or PBMCs. The dataset comprised deeply sampled blood TCRbeta repertoires from subjects exposed to, actively infected with, or recovered from COVID-19. The repertoires were made available in a free public database intended to serve as a resource for research on the immune response to SARS-CoV-2. The samples were drawn from the first 160 participants of the ongoing ImmuneRACE study and from more than 1,000 subjects provided by 6 global collaborators. Sample metadata almost always included a de-identified subject ID, COVID-19 status, age in years and sex. Where HLA class I and class II types were available, the types were taken from metadata supplied by the sample provider, not from assay-based typing. On the study overall, not on this receptor specifically: How much clinical and demographic metadata was included differed by source and by participant, and the metadata was provided uncurated.

The CDR3 holds 15 amino acids from the cysteine to the phenylalanine. Just the 45-base CDR3 DNA is kept, in frame starting at base 1. CDR1 and CDR2 were assigned from the germline V gene as MDHEN and SYDVKM. V is clipped by 5 bases and J by 2 bases, and the sequence between their germline boundaries is 15 bases long. TCRbeta CDR3 regions were amplified from genomic DNA by means of the immunoSEQ Assay, a bias-controlled multiplex PCR. Concerning the study's data processing: Within the assay, amplification of reference gene primers was used to estimate how many nucleated cells each sample contained. To quantify the absolute abundance of each unique TCRbeta CDR3 rearrangement, sequence reads were collapsed and filtered. Productive Simpson clonality was computed per sample as the square root of Simpson's diversity index over productive rearrangements. TCRdb took over this immuneACCESS table, retaining in-frame rearrangements with V and J assigned. Such tables are incomplete; in checked studies, under half of the missing clones stem from an unresolved V gene, and the remainder is unexplained. The DNA gave D and trimming, while V, J and clone size come from that table. A total of 260,000 or so clones appear in this sample, around four fifths of them only once. Approximately 4.5% of the sample belongs to the ten largest clones.

Details on this clone: It has no known antigen specificity. It has no much larger one-base neighbor in the sample; base qualities were not kept.

Whole blood was collected in K2EDTA tubes by collaborating institutions according to the institutions' own protocols. For TCRbeta analysis, collaborator samples were shipped as frozen whole blood, as isolated PBMCs, or as DNA extracted from either sample type. Material for sequencing was peripheral blood. Recombination linked TRBV28 to TRBJ1-2; TRBD1 might be the D gene, on 5 matching bases. The source is a woman in her 70s with acute or convalescent COVID-19. The DNA sequence is TGTGCCAGCAGTCCACACTCAGGGAGGAACTATGGCTACACCTTC. Its product reads: CASSPHSGRNYGYTF.